The 22 T cell receptor beta chains given below trace back to one sample, sequenced in a study of beta chain features in type 1 diabetes. All of the isolated RNA was reverse transcribed, so expressed TCRB transcripts were sequenced. Repertoires were generated with immunoSEQ multiplex PCR, while TCRdb's copy carries only in-frame clones and drops some. The sample carries 600,000 to 700,000 clones, around 12% recorded once. General study results and limits: TCRB CDR3 length was moderately but significantly reduced in all four CD4+ subsets of Type 1 diabetes patients.

Their antigens are not known. Sequenced input: naive CD4+ T cells from blood. Receptors originate from a young man with type 1 diabetes.

This sequence joins TRBV7-2 and TRBJ2-5; possibly TRBD2 for D (7 bases). The CDR3 sequence is 15 residues long. Looked up from germline, CDR1 is SGHTA and CDR2 is FQGNSA. Between the trimmed V and J ends, which lost 9 bases and 2 bases, there was a span of 19 bases. This CDR3 is CASFPLAGAQETQYF. CDR3 sequence (DNA): TGTGCCAGTTTCCCTTTGGCGGGGGCGCAAGAGACCCAGTACTTC.

This clone was recorded a few times. This rearrangement joins TRBV28 to TRBJ2-7; D is undetermined. The CDR3 has 11 residues. Germline assignment: CDR1 MDHEN and CDR2 SYDVKM. With 5 bases removed from V and 2 bases from J, the gap between germline ends came to 4 bases. DNA for the CDR3: TGTGCCAGCAGTATGCCCTACGAGCAGTACTTC. It specifies CASSMPYEQYF.

This chain joins TRBV14 and TRBJ2-7; TRBD1 might be the D (6 bases). The germline CDR1 and CDR2 sequences are SGHDN and FVKESK. This CDR3 spans 16 amino acids. V was cut by 3 bases and J by 2 bases, with 17 bases left in between. This CDR3 reads CASSQDDIQGPYEQYF. CDR3 sequence (DNA): TGTGCCAGCAGCCAGGACGACATACAGGGACCCTACGAGCAGTACTTC. The whole variable domain, filled in from reference TRBV14 and TRBJ2-7, reads EAGVTQFPSHSVIEKGQTVTLRCDPISGHDNLYWYRRVMGKEIKFLLHFVKESKQDESGMPNNRFLAERTGGTYSTLKVQPAELEDSGVYFCASSQDDIQGPYEQYFGPGTRLTVT.

Only a few counts were recorded for this clone. V and J are TRBV30 and TRBJ2-6, with D perhaps matching TRBD1 (5 bases). This CDR3 region has 17 residues. Germline CDR1 and CDR2: GTSNPN and SVGIG (reference sequence). Trimming pared 0 bases from V and 0 bases from J, leaving 12 bases between. The CDR3 DNA reads as TGTGCCTGGAGTGTACTGCAGGGCAACTCTGGGGCCAACGTCCTGACTTTC. It encodes CAWSVLQGNSGANVLTF.

This clone was counted only a few times. The CDR3 sequence: CASTFTGGDTQYF. The CDR3 DNA is TGTGCCAGCACCTTTACGGGGGGTGATACGCAGTATTTT. The chain has TRBV2 and TRBJ2-3; 7 positions match TRBD2. The CDR3 consists of 13 residues. V lost 7 bases to trimming and J lost 6 bases; unmatched junction nucleotides: 7. The germline CDR1 and CDR2 sequences are SNHLY and FYNNEI.

This clone came up a few times. CDR3 in DNA: TGTGCCAGCAGTTTTGGACCGAACCAAGAGACCCAGTACTTC. Amino acids: CASSFGPNQETQYF. V gene TRBV5-6 combines with J gene TRBJ2-5; the D is unclear. Trimming pared 5 bases from V and 0 bases from J, leaving 11 bases between. Per the germline V gene, CDR1 is SGHDT and CDR2 is YYEEEE. The CDR3 has 14 amino acids.

The V call is TRBV13, the J call TRBJ2-5; D remains unclear. The V and J ends lost 0 bases and 2 bases respectively, with 7 bases between them. Germline CDR1 PRHDT, CDR2 FYEKMQ (reference sequence). The CDR3 consists of 14 residues. This CDR3 reads CASSLGGSQETQYF. The CDR3 nucleotides read TGTGCCAGCAGCTTAGGTGGTAGTCAAGAGACCCAGTACTTC.

This clone has more than one count but fewer than ten. V gene TRBV7-2 combines with J gene TRBJ1-6; D is uncertain. The CDR3 has 15 amino acids. The V and J ends lost 0 bases and 11 bases respectively, with 14 bases between them. Germline assignment: CDR1 SGHTA and CDR2 FQGNSA. CDR3 nucleotide sequence: TGTGCCAGCAGCTTAGCGGGGAGGGCCCAAACACCCCTCCACTTT. This sequence encodes CASSLAGRAQTPLHF.

The rearrangement links TRBV7-2 to TRBJ2-3; D is undetermined. The ends were cut back, 6 bases at V and 2 bases at J, with 18 bases in the middle. The CDR3 totals 16 residues. From germline, CDR1 is SGHTA and CDR2 FQGNSA. The CDR3 coding sequence is TGTGCCAGCAGATTCGGTCTCACCTCTTTCACAGATACGCAGTATTTT. This encodes CASRFGLTSFTDTQYF.

About this clone itself: This specimen includes other DNA sequences encoding the same CDR3. V is TRBV18 and J is TRBJ2-7, with TRBD2 matching 9 bases. J gave up 0 bases and V 3 bases, and 3 bases lay outside the gene matches. CDR3 length: 15 residues. Germline-derived CDR1 and CDR2 are KGHSH and LQKENI. CDR3 nucleotide sequence: TGTGCCAGCTCACCCGGCGGGGGGGCCTCCTACGAGCAGTACTTC. Amino acids: CASSPGGGASYEQYF.

In this sample, this clone turned up a few times. V and J are TRBV29-1 and TRBJ2-1; 7 nucleotides line up with TRBD2. CDR3 length: 15 residues. Trimming at V came to 2 bases and at J to 0 bases, leaving 4 bases not matched to a gene. Germline V gene sequence: CDR1 SQVTM, CDR2 ANQGSEA. The CDR3, as DNA: TGCAGCGTTGAATCGGGGGGACTCTCCTACAATGAGCAGTTCTTC. The encoded protein is CSVESGGLSYNEQFF.

With respect to this clone: The sample holds other DNA sequences that translate to the same CDR3. The chain employs TRBV28 and TRBJ2-7; weak D call: TRBD1 (5 bases). Trimming cost V 4 bases and J 0 bases, with 13 bases left between them. The CDR3 totals 15 residues. In germline, CDR1 is MDHEN, CDR2 SYDVKM. In DNA form, the CDR3 reads TGTGCCAGCAGTTCCCCCCAGGGAAGCTCCTACGAGCAGTACTTC. Protein: CASSSPQGSSYEQYF.

The chain has TRBV7-8 and TRBJ1-2; D remains unclear. The CDR3 runs to 15 residues. V was shortened by 4 bases and J by 2 bases, with 14 bases between the two germline ends. Germline V gene data show CDR1 as SGHVS and CDR2 as FQNEAQ. This CDR3 is CASSSSSGRNYGYTF. The CDR3 DNA reads TGTGCCAGCAGCTCTTCGTCGGGGAGGAACTATGGCTACACCTTC.

This clone showed up just a few times. The V and J genes are TRBV18 and TRBJ1-4; D gene uncertain. The CDR3 has 13 residues. The ends were cut back, 3 bases at V and 8 bases at J, with 10 bases in the middle. Germline values: CDR1 KGHSH, CDR2 LQKENI. CDR3 sequence reads: CASSPDRQEKLFF. The CDR3 coding sequence is TGTGCCAGCTCACCTGATAGGCAGGAAAAACTGTTTTTT.

V and J are TRBV30 and TRBJ1-5, with 12 bases that match TRBD1. CDR1 and CDR2 from the germline V gene are GTSNPN and SVGIG (reference sequence). This CDR3 is 17 amino acids long. V trimming: 0 bases; J trimming: 6 bases; junction bases outside the gene matches: 9. The CDR3 spells CAWSVPLGTGGLQPQHF. CDR3 bases: TGTGCCTGGAGTGTACCCCTCGGGACAGGGGGCCTTCAGCCCCAGCATTTT.

The chain is built from TRBV4-2 and TRBJ2-3; D may correspond to TRBD1 or TRBD2 (5 bases each). The CDR3 runs 17 residues. Germline V gene sequence: CDR1 LGHNA, CDR2 YNFKEQ. The V and J ends lost 0 bases and 1 base respectively, with 14 bases between them. The CDR3 loop reads CASSQDPPLGGTDTQYF. CDR3 coding DNA: TGTGCCAGCAGCCAAGATCCCCCCTTGGGGGGCACAGATACGCAGTATTTT.

Here the CDR3 DNA reads TGTGCCAGCAGCCTCAGCGGGGGGTCTCTGAACACAGATACGCAGTATTTT. Translating gives CASSLSGGSLNTDTQYF. The rearrangement joins TRBV28 to TRBJ2-3, with TRBD2 identical over 9 bases. V trimming: 6 bases; J trimming: 2 bases; junction bases outside the gene matches: 12. The CDR3 loop spans 17 amino acids. CDR1 is MDHEN, CDR2 SYDVKM, per germline. Using reference TRBV28 and TRBJ2-3 for the parts outside the CDR3, the full variable domain is DVKVTQSSRYLVKRTGEKVFLECVQDMDHENMFWYRQDPGLGLRLIYFSYDVKMKEKGDIPEGYSVSREKKERFSLILESASTNQTSMYLCASSLSGGSLNTDTQYFGPGTRLTVL.

The sample holds a few counts of this clone. J is TRBJ2-5 and V is TRBV5-1, with D possibly TRBD1 on 5 matching bases. Trimming cost V 7 bases and J 5 bases, with 18 bases left between them. Looked up from germline, CDR1 is SGHRS and CDR2 is YFSETQ. The CDR3 contains 14 residues. The CDR3 DNA follows: TGCGCCAGCCTTAAGGAGCCTGGGGCGGAGACCCAGTACTTC. Its protein is CASLKEPGAETQYF.

This clone was seen a few times. The chain has TRBV11-2 and TRBJ2-2; no clear D. Germline lookup yields CDR1 SGHAT and CDR2 FQNNGV. This CDR3 has 16 residues. V was clipped by 0 bases and J by 4 bases, with 12 bases between them. The CDR3 nucleotides read TGTGCCAGCAGCTTAGATGAGGCCGGCCTCACCGGGGAGCTGTTTTTT. This encodes CASSLDEAGLTGELFF.

The rearrangement links TRBV29-1 to TRBJ1-3; TRBD1 matches 7 bases. The CDR3 consists of 13 residues. Losses at the gene ends were 5 bases for V and 8 bases for J; bases not matched to a gene: 9. The germline CDR1 and CDR2 sequences are SQVTM and ANQGSEA. The chain's CDR3 is CSVRQGSRDTIYF. Here the CDR3 DNA reads TGCAGCGTTCGACAGGGTTCGAGAGACACCATATATTTT.

This clone was seen repeatedly, ten times or more. The chain has TRBV7-9 and TRBJ2-1, with 7 bases lining up with TRBD1. V dropped 1 base and J dropped 8; count of bases not matched to a gene: 5. CDR1 and CDR2 from the germline V gene are SEHNR and FQNEAQ (reference sequence). This CDR3 is 14 amino acids long. This chain's CDR3 is CASSLGQGGHEQFF. DNA of the CDR3: TGTGCCAGCAGCTTAGGACAGGGCGGGCATGAGCAGTTCTTC.

This sequence joins TRBV4-2 and TRBJ2-5, with D unresolved. Germline assignment: CDR1 LGHNA and CDR2 YNFKEQ. V was pared by 1 base and J by 5 bases, with 8 bases between. The CDR3 has 13 amino acids. CDR3 amino acids: CASSQGILETQYF. As DNA, the CDR3 is TGTGCCAGCAGCCAAGGGATTTTGGAGACCCAGTACTTC.